This record covers a single T cell receptor beta chain. In the original processing: Estimated nucleated cell counts came from reference gene primer amplification. Sequencing used immunoSEQ multiplex PCR; TCRdb keeps in-frame clones, though not all of them. V and J calls and clone size are copied from that table; D and trimming were computed from the DNA. This table has 180,000 or so clones, roughly 88% appearing once. The junction had 6 bases not matched to a gene; V was cut back by 3 bases and J by 3 bases. CDR1 is LGHNA and CDR2 is YNFKEQ in the germline V gene. The CDR3 totals 16 residues. This entry comes from a study of blood T cell repertoires in COVID-19. The overall study: The study drew acute and convalescent COVID-19 samples from the United States, Italy and Spain. Sources were T cells, B-cell-depleted T cells, or PBMCs; the material itself was cDNA or gDNA.

The clonotype was recovered from a woman of 80 years or more with acute or convalescent COVID-19. The sample was peripheral blood. The genes are TRBV4-2 and TRBJ2-3; TRBD2 matches at 10 bases. Here the CDR3 reads CASSQLLAGGTDTQYF. The CDR3, as DNA: TGTGCCAGCAGCCAGCTTTTAGCGGGGGGTACAGATACGCAGTATTTT.